The clone carrying this T cell receptor beta chain was recorded only once. Its antigen remains unidentified. Primers for the PCR totalled 60 Vbeta and 13 Jbeta. Original analysis: Later, an analysis found around 77 million unique TCR beta chains, and 9.5 million to 11 million of these were shared. Using immunoSEQ multiplex PCR, the repertoire was profiled, and TCRdb retains in-frame clones only, with some absent. V and J calls and clone size are copied from that table; D and trimming were computed from the DNA. This sample has approximately 140,000 clones, with around three quarters found just once. The sample originates from a study of cytomegalovirus exposure and HLA in healthy donors. Study-wide points: A prior analysis recorded that most TCR beta V segments were productive about 87% or about 30% of the time.

Nominally healthy donors were sampled, though unrecorded immune exposures were likely. There are 15 residues in the CDR3. V dropped 5 bases and J dropped 2; count of bases not matched to a gene: 3. Per the germline V gene, CDR1 is SGHVS and CDR2 is FQNEAQ. The TCR was taken from a man in his late teens or twenties in good health and CMV-seronegative. The genes are TRBV7-8 and TRBJ1-5; 10 nucleotides align to TRBD1. Material for sequencing was PBMCs. The CDR3 here is CASSTGTGGNQPQHF. For the CDR3, the DNA is TGTGCCAGCAGCACCGGGACAGGGGGCAATCAGCCCCAGCATTTT.